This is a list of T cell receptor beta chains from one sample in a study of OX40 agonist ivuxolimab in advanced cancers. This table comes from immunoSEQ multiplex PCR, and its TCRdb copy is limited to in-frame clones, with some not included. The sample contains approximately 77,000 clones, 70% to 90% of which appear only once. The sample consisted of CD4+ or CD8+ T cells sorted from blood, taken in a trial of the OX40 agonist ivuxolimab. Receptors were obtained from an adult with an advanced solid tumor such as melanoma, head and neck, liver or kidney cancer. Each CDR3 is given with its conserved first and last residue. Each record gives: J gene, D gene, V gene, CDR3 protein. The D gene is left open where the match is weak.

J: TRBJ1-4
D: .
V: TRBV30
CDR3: CAWSVSRSEKLFF

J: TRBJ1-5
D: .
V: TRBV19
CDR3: CASIGQAYSNQPQHF

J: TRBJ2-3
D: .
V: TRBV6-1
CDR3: CASSTRGPTDTQYF

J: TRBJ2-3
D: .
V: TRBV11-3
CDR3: CASSRGAGGGGGTDTQYF

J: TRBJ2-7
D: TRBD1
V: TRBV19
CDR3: CASSNPRDRVHEQYF

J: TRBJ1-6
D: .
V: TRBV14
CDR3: CASSQFIRMPLHF

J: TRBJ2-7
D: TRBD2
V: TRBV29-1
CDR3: CSVYFFGGGSYEQYF

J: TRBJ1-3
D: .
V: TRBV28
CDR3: CASSPIVFSGNTIYF

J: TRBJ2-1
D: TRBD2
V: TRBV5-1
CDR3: CASSLSVTSGGYNEQFF

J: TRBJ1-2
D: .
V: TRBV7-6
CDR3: CASSLADENLYTF

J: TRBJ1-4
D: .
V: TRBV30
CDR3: CAWSLGHFNEKLFF

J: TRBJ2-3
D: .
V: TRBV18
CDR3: CASSKVDTQYF

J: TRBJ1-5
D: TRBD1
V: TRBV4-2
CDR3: CASSQEGQVSNQPQHF

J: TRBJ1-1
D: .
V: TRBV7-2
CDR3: CASSPRTRAEAFF

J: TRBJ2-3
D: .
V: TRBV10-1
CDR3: CASSESGQLDTQYF

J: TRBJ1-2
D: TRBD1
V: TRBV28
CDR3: CASRTGGLGGYTF

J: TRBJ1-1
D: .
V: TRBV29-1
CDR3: CSVAGAGETEAFF

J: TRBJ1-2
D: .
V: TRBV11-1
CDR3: CASSLGGANYGYTF

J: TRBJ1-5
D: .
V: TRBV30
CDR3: CAWGKTGMRNQPQHF

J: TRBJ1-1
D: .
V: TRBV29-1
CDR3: CSVTQGTEAFF

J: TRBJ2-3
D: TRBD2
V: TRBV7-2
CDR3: CASSLGLALGRASTDTQYF

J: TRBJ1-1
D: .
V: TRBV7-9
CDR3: CASLGVTEAFF

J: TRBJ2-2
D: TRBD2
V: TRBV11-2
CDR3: CASSRAGTSGYTGELFF

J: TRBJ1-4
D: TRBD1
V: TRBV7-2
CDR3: CASSVGTGRLVEKLFF

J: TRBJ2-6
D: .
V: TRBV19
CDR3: CASSIGLSGANVLTF

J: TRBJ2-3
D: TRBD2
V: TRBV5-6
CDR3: CASSTSGRGVVTDTQYF

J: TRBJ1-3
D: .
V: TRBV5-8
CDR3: CASSLYGAPIYF

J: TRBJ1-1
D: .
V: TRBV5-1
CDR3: CASSLDLTVNMNTEAFF

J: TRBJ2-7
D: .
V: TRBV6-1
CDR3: CASTPRTRGFNEQYF

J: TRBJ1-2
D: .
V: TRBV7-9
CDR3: CASSFDQGWSGYTF

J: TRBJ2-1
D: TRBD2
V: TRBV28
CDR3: CASSRTSGGVYNEQFF

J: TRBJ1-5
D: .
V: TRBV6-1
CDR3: CASSGELNQPQHF

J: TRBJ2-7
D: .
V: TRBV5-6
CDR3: CASSRSDWTEGYEQYF

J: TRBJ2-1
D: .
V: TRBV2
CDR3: CASSDRREYNEQFF

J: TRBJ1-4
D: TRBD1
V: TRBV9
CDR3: CASSPRTGLDEKLFF

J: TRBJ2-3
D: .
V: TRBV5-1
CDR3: CASSLTTDTQYF

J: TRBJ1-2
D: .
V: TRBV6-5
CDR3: CASSSRRTANYGYTF

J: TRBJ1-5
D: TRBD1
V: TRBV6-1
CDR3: CASRDRQGGQPQHF

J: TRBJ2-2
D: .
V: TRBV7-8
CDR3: CASSLGTSRGGTGELFF

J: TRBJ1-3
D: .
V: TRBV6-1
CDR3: CASIALSSGNTIYF

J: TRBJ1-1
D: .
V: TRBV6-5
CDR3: CASSSSRGQTEAFF

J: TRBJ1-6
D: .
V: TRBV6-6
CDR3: CASRPANSPLHF

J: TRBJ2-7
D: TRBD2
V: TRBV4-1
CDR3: CASSQEGSGTFYEQYF

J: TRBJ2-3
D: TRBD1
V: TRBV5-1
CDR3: CASSRRDWQGADTQYF

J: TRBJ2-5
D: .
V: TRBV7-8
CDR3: CASSLSQQETQYF

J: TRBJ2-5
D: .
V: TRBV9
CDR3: CASSSQETQYF

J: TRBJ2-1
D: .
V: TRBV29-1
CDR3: CSVERGGNEQFF

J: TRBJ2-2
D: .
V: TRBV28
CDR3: CASSVTGQRSGELFF

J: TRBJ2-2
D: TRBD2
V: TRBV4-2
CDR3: CASSQESSRGGGGELFF

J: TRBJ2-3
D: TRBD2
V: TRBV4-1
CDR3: CASSRGGNTDTQYF

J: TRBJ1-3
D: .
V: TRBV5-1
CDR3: CASSLQGTVGNTIYF

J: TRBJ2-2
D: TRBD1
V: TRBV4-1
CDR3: CASSPGQGAVGELFF

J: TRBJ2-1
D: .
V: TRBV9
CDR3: CASSGGQMSSYNEQFF

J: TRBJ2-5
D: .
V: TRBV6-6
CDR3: CASSPRRAETQYF

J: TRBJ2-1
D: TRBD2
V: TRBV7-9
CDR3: CASILAGGRNEQFF

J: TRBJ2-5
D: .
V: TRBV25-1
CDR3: CASTLYGETQYF